Listed below are T cell receptor beta chains from one sample, sequenced in a study of T cell changes during pregnancy in multiple sclerosis. Sequenced by immunoSEQ multiplex PCR; TCRdb stores in-frame clones only, minus some. Among about 40,000 clones listed, roughly 92% were seen once. The sequencing used CD4+ T cells from peripheral blood mononuclear cells, collected before pregnancy. The receptor set was obtained from a female donor with multiple sclerosis, enrolled in a pregnancy study. Both conserved end residues are part of each CDR3. Fields, in order: V gene, D gene, CDR3 protein. A D gene is named only where the DNA matches it firmly.

TRBV15 - CATSRDQGIRITGELFF
TRBV19 - CASSTKTQTNEKLFF
TRBV5-1 - CASSFAPATSSYNSPLHF
TRBV4-2 - CASSQDVRAGNYGYTF
TRBV7-6 - CASSLRRSSGANVLTF
TRBV4-2 - CASSQGPGSSTDTQYF
TRBV7-9 - CASSLPLGLVYEQYF
TRBV5-4 - CASSLPGGNTEAFF
TRBV28 TRBD1 CASSPTGAGANVLTF
TRBV6-4 TRBD1 CASSDVGDRGSSGDEQYF
TRBV6-5 - CASRASGNTDTQYF
TRBV14 - CASSPTGTRWGTEAFF
TRBV2 - CASSGAPYEQYF
TRBV6-5 - CASSYSGGMETQYF
TRBV28 TRBD1 CASSFVDRESYEQYF
TRBV28 - CASSLLQGEAFF
TRBV30 TRBD1 CAWSGGTGGSGNTIYF
TRBV6-5 TRBD2 CASSYSLAGYNEQFF
TRBV7-2 TRBD2 CASSPTPGGPGELFF
TRBV27 - CASSLSILPGNEQFF
TRBV7-9 - CASRIQSNTEAFF
TRBV5-4 - CASSLQRSADTQYF
TRBV5-4 - CASSLAGVVNEQFF
TRBV4-3 - CASSQEGGADTQYF
TRBV15 TRBD1 CATSFGDRHLEAFF
TRBV18 TRBD2 CASSPLAGGTQNIQYF
TRBV5-1 - CASSDIGEKLFF
TRBV6-6 - CASSYGSLTGELFF
TRBV9 - CASSSRGDRSTDTQYF
TRBV23-1 - CASPRLVGDTQYF
TRBV25-1 - CASSEERLGNIQYF
TRBV7-2 TRBD1 CASSQASGTGIKQYF
TRBV4-1 TRBD2 CASSQDPPSRSSGPSTDTQYF
TRBV21-1 - CASSNALAGGTDTQYF
TRBV6-1 TRBD1 CASSADRGRGYTF
TRBV4-2 - CASSPRDSYNEQFF
TRBV10-3 TRBD2 CASHGLAGANEQFF
TRBV6-5 - CASSYSWTTAQYF
TRBV27 TRBD2 CASSLTSGKNNEQFF
TRBV10-3 TRBD2 CAIRSSGRIGYEQYF
TRBV21-1 - CASSTRTDPPYEQYF
TRBV9 - CASRTENTDTQYF
TRBV27 - CASSFAIANTDTQYF
TRBV18 - CASSPQTGGSYEQYF
TRBV5-1 - CASSLVQGNTEAFF
TRBV28 - CASRDSGPSNQPQHF
TRBV15 - CATSRETGTGELFF